These T cell receptor beta chains were read from a single sample in a study of cytomegalovirus exposure and HLA in healthy donors. TCRdb's copy holds only in-frame clones and misses some; the assay was immunoSEQ multiplex PCR. In the table there are approximately 290,000 clones, around 80% of which are singletons. The specimen sequenced was PBMCs. These receptors all come from a girl aged 2 to 9 in good health and CMV-seronegative. CDR3s include the opening cysteine and the closing phenylalanine or tryptophan. A D gene is named only where the DNA matches it firmly. Rows give clone size only sometimes, using once, few, many, or a class for an expanded clone.

v_gene,d_gene,abundance,j_gene,CDR3aa,CDR3nt
TRBV27,TRBD1,.,TRBJ1-2,CASSLGAGGWGYTF,TGTGCCAGCAGTTTAGGGGCAGGGGGCTGGGGCTACACCTTC
TRBV10-3,TRBD1,.,TRBJ1-1,CAISESNRGNTEAFF,TGTGCCATCAGTGAGTCAAACAGGGGGAACACTGAAGCTTTCTTT
TRBV9,TRBD2,few,TRBJ2-3,CASSVGLAVDTQYF,TGTGCCAGCAGCGTAGGACTAGCGGTAGATACGCAGTATTTT
TRBV28,.,.,TRBJ2-7,CASTMKGASLEQYF,TGTGCCAGCACCATGAAAGGGGCGTCGTTAGAGCAGTACTTC
TRBV11-2,.,.,TRBJ2-1,CASSLRAGTPNEQFF,TGTGCCAGCAGCTTGAGGGCGGGAACGCCCAATGAGCAGTTCTTC
TRBV19,TRBD2,.,TRBJ2-7,CASSILAGSSYEQYF,TGTGCCAGTAGTATTCTAGCGGGGAGCTCCTACGAGCAGTACTTC
TRBV6-5,.,.,TRBJ1-4,CASSSGQSLTLGLFF,TGTGCCAGCAGCTCCGGACAGTCCCTAACACTTGGACTGTTTTTT
TRBV18,.,.,TRBJ2-7,CASSPMEAGYEQYF,TGTGCCAGCTCCCCCATGGAAGCCGGGTACGAGCAGTACTTC
TRBV7-9,.,.,TRBJ2-7,CASSDTDLTGYEQYF,TGTGCCAGCAGCGACACGGACCTCACGGGATACGAGCAGTACTTC
TRBV19,TRBD1,.,TRBJ1-3,CASSTGQAGNTIYF,TGTGCCAGTAGCACTGGACAGGCTGGAAACACCATATATTTT